This TCR beta chain was sequenced during a study of blood T cell repertoires in COVID-19. Overall study context: The samples span acute and convalescent COVID-19 from the United States, Italy and Spain. T cells, B-cell-depleted T cells, or PBMCs provided the cDNA or gDNA that served as material.

As processed by the authors: Reference gene primer amplification gave estimated nucleated cell counts. Assay used: immunoSEQ multiplex PCR; TCRdb lists only in-frame clones, some missing. V and J calls and clone size are as listed in that table; D and trimming were resolved from the DNA. In the table there are around 250,000 clones, roughly 88% of which are singletons. The length of the CDR3 is 14 residues. Germline trimming cut 5 bases from V and 4 bases from J; bases unmatched to any gene: 5. The germline CDR1 and CDR2 sequences are GTSNPN and SVGIG (reference sequence). The TCR was taken from a human donor in a cohort sampled during active COVID-19. Sequencing was carried out using peripheral blood. The chain employs TRBV30 and TRBJ1-4; the match to TRBD1 covers 9 bases. CDR3 loop: CAWVDRGGNEKLFF. As DNA, the CDR3 is TGTGCCTGGGTGGACAGGGGTGGTAATGAAAAACTGTTTTTT.